This TCR beta chain was recorded in a study of vaccination and CD4 T cells after COVID-19. Germline CDR1 is SEHNR and CDR2 is FQNEAQ (reference sequence). The CDR3 has 18 amino acids. Trimming removed 5 bases from V and 7 bases from J, with 27 bases in between. Oncomine TCR Beta short-read sequencing was applied to DNA from cultured CD4+ T cells. MiXCR, applied by TCRdb to the PCR reads, yields one record per CDR3 protein. Altogether 25,000 or so distinct CDR3 sequences are present, under 40% being singletons, with the ten largest covering approximately 3.6%. In this sample, this clonotype turned up a few times. Antigen unknown. Time point described: late sampling 161 to 241 days after vaccination in a few convalescent patients. Treatment indicated: 10-day PBMC culture with coronavirus spike peptide pools or control peptides (ViraFEST assay).

This TCR was sampled from a human donor who had recovered from COVID-19. The chain recombines TRBV7-9 with TRBJ1-5; D may be TRBD1 (5 bases). The sample in question was CD4+ T cells from blood, cultured in vitro, obtained about 7 months after SARS-CoV-2 vaccination. The CDR3 region is CASSQDLSGLGTRQPQHF. In DNA, the CDR3 is TGTGCCAGCAGCCAAGATCTGAGCGGCCTAGGGACTAGACAGCCCCAGCATTTT.